The sequence of this T cell receptor (beta chain) was determined in a study of monozygotic twins with inflammatory bowel disease. Study-wide findings and caveats: Repertoire similarity matched across concordant and discordant twins, perhaps owing to limited power.

CDR1 and CDR2 from the germline V gene are LNHDA and SQIVND (reference sequence). CDR3 length: 17 residues. From its re-call of the 5' RACE reads, TCRdb lists each CDR3 protein once, without DNA. The listing contains some 190,000 distinct CDR3 sequences. About this clonotype: Its antigen is not identified.

Investigators pulled total RNA out of whole blood and did not sort T cells. J is TRBJ1-1 and V is TRBV19; TCRdb's D call of TRBD1 is untestable without DNA. The clonotype originates from a human donor with ulcerative colitis or Crohn's disease, or a healthy co-twin of an affected twin (not recorded which). The sample taken for sequencing was blood. This chain's CDR3 is CASSKKAGGGRNTEAFF.